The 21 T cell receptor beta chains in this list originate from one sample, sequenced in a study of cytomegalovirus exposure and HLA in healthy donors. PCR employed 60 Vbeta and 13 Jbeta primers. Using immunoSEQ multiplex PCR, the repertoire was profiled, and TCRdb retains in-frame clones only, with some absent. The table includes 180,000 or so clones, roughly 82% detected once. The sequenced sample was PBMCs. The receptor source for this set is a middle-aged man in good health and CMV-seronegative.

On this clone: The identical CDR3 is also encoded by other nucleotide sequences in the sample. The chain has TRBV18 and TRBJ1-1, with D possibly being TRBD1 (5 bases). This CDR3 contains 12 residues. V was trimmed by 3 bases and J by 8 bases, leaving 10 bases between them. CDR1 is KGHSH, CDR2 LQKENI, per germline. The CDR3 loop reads CASSPGQPEAFF. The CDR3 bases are TGTGCCAGCTCACCGGGGCAGCCAGAAGCTTTCTTT.

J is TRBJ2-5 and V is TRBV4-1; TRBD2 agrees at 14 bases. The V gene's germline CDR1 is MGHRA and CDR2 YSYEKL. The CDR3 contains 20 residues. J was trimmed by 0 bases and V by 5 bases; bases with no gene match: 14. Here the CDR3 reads CASSSLGATSGREYQETQYF. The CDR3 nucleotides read TGCGCCAGCAGCTCCCTAGGGGCGACTAGCGGGAGGGAGTACCAAGAGACCCAGTACTTC.

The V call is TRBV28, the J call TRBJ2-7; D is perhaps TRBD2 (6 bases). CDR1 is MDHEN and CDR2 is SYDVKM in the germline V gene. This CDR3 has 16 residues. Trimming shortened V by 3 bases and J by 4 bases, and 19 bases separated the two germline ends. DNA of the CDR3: TGTGCCAGCAGTTTTGACTCAGGGAGGATCCAGTACGAGCAGTACTTC. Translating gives CASSFDSGRIQYEQYF.

CDR3 loop: CASSYYRGNSPLHF. In DNA form, the CDR3 reads TGTGCCAGCAGCTATTACAGGGGAAATTCACCCCTCCACTTT. The chain employs TRBV5-6 and TRBJ1-6; TRBD1 agrees at 7 bases. Trimming removed 3 bases from V and 7 bases from J; junction bases left unmatched: 4. This CDR3 is built from 14 residues. Germline assignment: CDR1 SGHDT and CDR2 YYEEEE.

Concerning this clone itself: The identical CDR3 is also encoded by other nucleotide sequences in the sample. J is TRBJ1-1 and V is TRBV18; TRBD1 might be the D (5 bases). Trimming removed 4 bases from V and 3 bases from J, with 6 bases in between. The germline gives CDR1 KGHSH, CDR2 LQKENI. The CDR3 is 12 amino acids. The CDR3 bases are TGTGCCAGCTCACTACAGGACACTGAAGCTTTCTTT. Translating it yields CASSLQDTEAFF.

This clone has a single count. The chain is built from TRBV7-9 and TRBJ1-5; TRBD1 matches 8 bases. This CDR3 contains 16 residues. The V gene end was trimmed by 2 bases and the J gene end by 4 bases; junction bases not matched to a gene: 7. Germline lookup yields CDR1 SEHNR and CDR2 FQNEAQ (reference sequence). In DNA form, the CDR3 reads TGTGCCAGCAGCTTATCCGACAGGGGATGGAATCAGCCCCAGCATTTT. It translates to CASSLSDRGWNQPQHF.

The chain's CDR3 is CASSSGTGPYGYTF. CDR3 nucleotides: TGTGCCAGCAGCTCTGGGACAGGCCCTTATGGCTACACCTTC. The V gene is TRBV7-9, the J gene TRBJ1-2; 8 nucleotides match TRBD1. J gave up 5 bases and V 4 bases, and 6 bases lay outside the gene matches. Germline CDR1 is SEHNR and CDR2 is FQNEAQ (reference sequence). CDR3 length equals 14 residues. The variable domain in full, completed from reference TRBV7-9 and TRBJ1-2, reads DTGVSQNPRHKITKRGQNVTFRCDPISEHNRLYWYRQTLGQGPEFLTYFQNEAQLEKSRLLSDRFSAERPKGSFSTLEIQRTEQGDSAMYLCASSSGTGPYGYTFGSGTRLTVV.

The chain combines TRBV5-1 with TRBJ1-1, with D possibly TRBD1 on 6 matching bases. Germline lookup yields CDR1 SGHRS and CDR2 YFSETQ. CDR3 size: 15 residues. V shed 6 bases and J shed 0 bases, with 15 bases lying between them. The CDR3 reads CASTSGALLNTEAFF. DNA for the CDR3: TGCGCCAGCACATCAGGGGCCTTACTGAACACTGAAGCTTTCTTT.

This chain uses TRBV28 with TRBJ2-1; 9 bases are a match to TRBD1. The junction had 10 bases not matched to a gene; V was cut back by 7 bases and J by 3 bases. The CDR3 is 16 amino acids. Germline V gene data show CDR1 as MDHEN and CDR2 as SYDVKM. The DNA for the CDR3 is TGTGCCAGCACCTTCCTTACAGGGGGCATCTACAATGAGCAGTTCTTC. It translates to CASTFLTGGIYNEQFF.

The CDR3: CASSGAGANVLTF. For the CDR3, the DNA is TGTGCCAGTAGCGGAGCTGGGGCCAACGTCCTGACTTTC. This chain joins TRBV19 and TRBJ2-6; D unclear. CDR3 length equals 13 residues. V shed 6 bases and J shed 2 bases, with 5 bases lying between them. Per the germline V gene, CDR1 is LNHDA and CDR2 is SQIVND (reference sequence).

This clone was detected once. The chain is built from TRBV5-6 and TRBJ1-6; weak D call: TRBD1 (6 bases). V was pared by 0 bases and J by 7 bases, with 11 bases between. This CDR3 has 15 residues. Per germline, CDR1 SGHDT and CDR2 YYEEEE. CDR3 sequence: CASSLVDRPNSPLHF. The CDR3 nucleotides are TGTGCCAGCAGCTTGGTGGACAGACCAAATTCACCCCTCCACTTT.

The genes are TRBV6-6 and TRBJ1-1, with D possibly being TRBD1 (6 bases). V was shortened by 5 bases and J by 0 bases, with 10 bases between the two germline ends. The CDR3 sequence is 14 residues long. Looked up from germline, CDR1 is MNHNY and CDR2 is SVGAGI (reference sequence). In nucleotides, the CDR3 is TGTGCCAGCAGTCTCCGACAGGTGAACACTGAAGCTTTCTTT. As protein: CASSLRQVNTEAFF.

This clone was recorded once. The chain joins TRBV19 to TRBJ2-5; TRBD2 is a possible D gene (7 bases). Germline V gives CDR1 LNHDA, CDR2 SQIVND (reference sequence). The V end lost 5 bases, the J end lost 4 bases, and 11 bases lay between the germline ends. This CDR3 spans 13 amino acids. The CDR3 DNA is TGTGCCAGTAGTCTGGGGGGGGCAGAGACCCAGTACTTC. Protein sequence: CASSLGGAETQYF.

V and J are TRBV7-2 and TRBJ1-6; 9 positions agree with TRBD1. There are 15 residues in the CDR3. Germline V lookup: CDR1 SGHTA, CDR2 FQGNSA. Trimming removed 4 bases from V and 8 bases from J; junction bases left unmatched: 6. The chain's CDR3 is CASSSQGAVDSPLHF. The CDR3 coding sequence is TGTGCCAGCAGCTCACAGGGGGCGGTGGATTCACCCCTCCACTTT.

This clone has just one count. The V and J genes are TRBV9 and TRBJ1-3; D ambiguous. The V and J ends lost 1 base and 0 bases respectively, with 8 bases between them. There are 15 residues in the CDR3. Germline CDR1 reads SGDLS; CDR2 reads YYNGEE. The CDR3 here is CASSVTMSSGNTIYF. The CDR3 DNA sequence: TGTGCCAGCAGCGTAACCATGAGCTCTGGAAACACCATATATTTT.

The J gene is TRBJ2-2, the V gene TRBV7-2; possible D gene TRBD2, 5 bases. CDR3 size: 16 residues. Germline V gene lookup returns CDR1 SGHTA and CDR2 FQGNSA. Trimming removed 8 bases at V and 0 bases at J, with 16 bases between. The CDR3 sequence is CASPPGYSTNTGELFF. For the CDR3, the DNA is TGTGCCAGCCCCCCGGGGTACTCGACGAACACCGGGGAGCTGTTTTTT.

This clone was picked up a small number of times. CDR3 sequence reads: CASFPAAGFTGELFF. The CDR3 bases are TGTGCCAGCTTCCCGGCGGCAGGGTTCACCGGGGAGCTGTTTTTT. This chain joins TRBV2 and TRBJ2-2; D perhaps matches TRBD1 (5 bases). Germline CDR1 and CDR2: SNHLY and FYNNEI. This CDR3 is 15 amino acids long. Trimming shortened V by 8 bases and J by 4 bases, and 17 bases separated the two germline ends.

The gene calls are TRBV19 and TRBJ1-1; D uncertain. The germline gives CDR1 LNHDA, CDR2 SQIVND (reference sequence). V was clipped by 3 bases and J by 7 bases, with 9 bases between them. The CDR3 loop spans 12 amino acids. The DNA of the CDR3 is TGTGCCAGTAGTATCTTCATCGGTGAAGCTTTCTTT. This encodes CASSIFIGEAFF.

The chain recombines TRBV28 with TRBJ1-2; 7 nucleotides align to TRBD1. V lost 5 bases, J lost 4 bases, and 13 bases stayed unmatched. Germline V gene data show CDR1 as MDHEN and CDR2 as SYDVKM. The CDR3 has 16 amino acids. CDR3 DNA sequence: TGTGCCAGCAGTCTTCGGACAGGTTTGGTTGGCTATGGCTACACCTTC. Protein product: CASSLRTGLVGYGYTF.

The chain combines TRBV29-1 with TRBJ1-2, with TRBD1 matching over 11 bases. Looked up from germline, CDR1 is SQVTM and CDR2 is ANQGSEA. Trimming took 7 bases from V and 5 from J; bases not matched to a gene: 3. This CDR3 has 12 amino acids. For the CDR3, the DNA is TGCAGCGCGGACAGGGGGCTGTATGGCTACACCTTC. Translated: CSADRGLYGYTF.

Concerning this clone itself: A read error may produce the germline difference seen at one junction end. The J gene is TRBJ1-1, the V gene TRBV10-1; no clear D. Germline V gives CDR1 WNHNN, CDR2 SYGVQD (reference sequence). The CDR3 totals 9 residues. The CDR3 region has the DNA TGCGCCAGCGGAAATAGCGTTCGCTTT. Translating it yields CASGNSVRF.